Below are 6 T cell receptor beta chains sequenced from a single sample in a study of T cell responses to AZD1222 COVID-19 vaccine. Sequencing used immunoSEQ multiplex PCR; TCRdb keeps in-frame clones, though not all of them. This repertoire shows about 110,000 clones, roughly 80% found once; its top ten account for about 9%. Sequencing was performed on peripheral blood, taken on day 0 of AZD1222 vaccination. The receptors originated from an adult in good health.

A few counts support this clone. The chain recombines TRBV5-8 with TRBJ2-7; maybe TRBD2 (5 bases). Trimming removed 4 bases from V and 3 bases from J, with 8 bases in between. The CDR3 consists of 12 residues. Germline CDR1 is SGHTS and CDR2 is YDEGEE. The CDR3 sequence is CASSPGFYEQYF. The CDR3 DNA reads TGTGCCAGCAGCCCGGGGTTCTACGAGCAGTACTTC.

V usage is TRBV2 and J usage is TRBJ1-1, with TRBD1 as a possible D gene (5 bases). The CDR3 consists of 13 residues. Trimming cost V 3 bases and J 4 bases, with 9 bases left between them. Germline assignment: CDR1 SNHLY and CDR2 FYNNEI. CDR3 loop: CASSEAGGTEAFF. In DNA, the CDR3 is TGTGCCAGCAGTGAGGCTGGGGGCACTGAAGCTTTCTTT.

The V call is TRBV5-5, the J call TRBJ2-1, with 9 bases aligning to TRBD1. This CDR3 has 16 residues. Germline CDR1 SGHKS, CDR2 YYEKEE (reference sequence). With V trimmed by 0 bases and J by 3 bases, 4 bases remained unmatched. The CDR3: CASSLEPGQGYNEQFF. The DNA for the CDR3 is TGTGCCAGCAGCTTGGAGCCGGGACAGGGCTACAATGAGCAGTTCTTC.

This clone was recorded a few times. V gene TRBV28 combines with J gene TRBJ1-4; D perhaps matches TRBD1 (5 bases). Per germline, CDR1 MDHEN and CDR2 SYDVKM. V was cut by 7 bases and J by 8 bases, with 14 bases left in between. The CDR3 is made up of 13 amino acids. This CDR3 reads CASNFPGKEKLFF. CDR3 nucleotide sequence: TGTGCCAGCAACTTCCCAGGGAAAGAAAAACTGTTTTTT.

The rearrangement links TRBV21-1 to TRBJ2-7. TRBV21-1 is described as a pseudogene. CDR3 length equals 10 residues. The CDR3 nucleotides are TGTGCCAGCAAGACGCAGAAGCAGTACTTC. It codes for CASKTQKQYF.

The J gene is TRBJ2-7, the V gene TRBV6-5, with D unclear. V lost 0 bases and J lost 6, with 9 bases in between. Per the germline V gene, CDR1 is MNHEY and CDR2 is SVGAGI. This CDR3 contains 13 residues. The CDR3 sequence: CASSYSPHGEQYF. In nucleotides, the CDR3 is TGTGCCAGCAGTTACTCGCCCCACGGCGAGCAGTACTTC.